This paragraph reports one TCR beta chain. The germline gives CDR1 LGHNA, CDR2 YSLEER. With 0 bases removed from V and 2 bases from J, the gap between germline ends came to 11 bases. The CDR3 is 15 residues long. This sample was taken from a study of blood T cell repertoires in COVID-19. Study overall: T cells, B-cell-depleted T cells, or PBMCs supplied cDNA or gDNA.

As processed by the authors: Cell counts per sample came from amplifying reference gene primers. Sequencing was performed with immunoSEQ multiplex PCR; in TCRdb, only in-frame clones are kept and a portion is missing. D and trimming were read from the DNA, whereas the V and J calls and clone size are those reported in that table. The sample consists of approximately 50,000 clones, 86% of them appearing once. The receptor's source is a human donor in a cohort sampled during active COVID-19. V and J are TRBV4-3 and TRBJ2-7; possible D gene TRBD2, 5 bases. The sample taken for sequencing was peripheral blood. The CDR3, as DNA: TGCGCCAGCAGCCAAGATCTTAGCGAGACCTACGAGCAGTACTTC. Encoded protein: CASSQDLSETYEQYF.